The 10 T cell receptor beta chains listed next were all sequenced from one sample in a study of T cells in Graves' hyperthyroidism and ophthalmopathy. Amplification of TCR beta CDR3 regions used RNA as the template. TCR CDR3 underwent first-round RT-PCR with the HTBI primer set. One entry per CDR3 protein results from TCRdb running MiXCR on the multiplex PCR reads. Among roughly 380,000 distinct CDR3 sequences listed, roughly 12% were seen once. The sequenced sample consisted of blood. The origin of the receptors is a man younger than 40 with Graves' hyperthyroidism that later progressed to Graves' ophthalmopathy.

This clonotype was seen many times. The chain employs TRBV20-1 and TRBJ2-7; TRBD2 agrees at 9 bases. V was clipped by 5 bases and J by 1 base; unmatched bases: 12. The length of the CDR3 is 16 residues. Germline V gene lookup returns CDR1 DFQATT and CDR2 SNEGSKA (reference sequence). This chain's CDR3 is CSADRLLAGSSYEQYF. CDR3 nucleotide sequence: TGCAGTGCTGATCGCCTCCTAGCGGGGTCTTCCTACGAGCAGTACTTC.

This clonotype was picked up a small number of times. The V gene is TRBV20-1, the J gene TRBJ1-4; 7 bases fit TRBD1. V shed 6 bases and J 0 bases; nucleotides not matched to a gene: 7. CDR1 is DFQATT, CDR2 SNEGSKA, per germline (reference sequence). This CDR3 has 15 residues. The CDR3, as DNA: TGCAGTGCAATCAACAGGGGAGCAACTAATGAAAAACTGTTTTTT. This codes for CSAINRGATNEKLFF.

This clonotype was counted at least ten times. The chain links TRBV6-1 to TRBJ1-1; D might be TRBD1 (5 bases). Germline CDR1 is MNHNS and CDR2 is SASEGT. V dropped 5 bases and J dropped 0 bases, with 13 bases sitting between them. The CDR3 sequence is 15 residues long. CDR3 region: CASSYFGTMNTEAFF. The CDR3 bases are TGTGCCAGCAGTTACTTTGGGACCATGAACACTGAAGCTTTCTTT.

The sample holds many counts of this clonotype. V and J are TRBV15 and TRBJ2-7, with D hard to call. V lost 0 bases to trimming and J lost 3 bases, with 9 bases between them. CDR1 and CDR2 from the germline V gene are LNHNV and YYDKDF (reference sequence). The CDR3 consists of 14 residues. In DNA form, the CDR3 reads TGTGCCACCAGCAGAGACGGCGGCATCTACGAGCAGTACTTC. It yields the protein CATSRDGGIYEQYF.

This clonotype was picked up many times. CDR3 residues: CASSSSGRDQETQYF. The CDR3 DNA reads TGTGCCAGCAGCTCTAGTGGGCGGGACCAAGAGACCCAGTACTTC. The rearrangement joins TRBV7-9 to TRBJ2-5; a possible D gene is TRBD2 (5 bases). The V end was cut by 4 bases, the J end by 0 bases, with 12 bases between. Germline V CDR1 and CDR2: SEHNR, FQNEAQ (reference sequence). This CDR3 region has 15 residues.

The sample holds a few counts of this clonotype. This chain links TRBV10-3 with TRBJ2-2; 7 bases agree with TRBD1. Germline CDR1 reads ENHRY; CDR2 reads SYGVKD. This CDR3 is built from 15 residues. Trimming at V came to 3 bases and at J to 2 bases, leaving 3 bases not matched to a gene. CDR3 nucleotides: TGTGCCATCAGTGACGGGACAGCCAACACCGGGGAGCTGTTTTTT. This translates into CAISDGTANTGELFF.

CDR3 loop: CASSMGHQVRVDIQYF. The CDR3 region has the DNA TGTGCCAGTAGTATGGGACATCAAGTGAGGGTAGACATTCAGTACTTC. The chain uses TRBV19 and TRBJ2-4; tentative D call: TRBD1 (6 bases). Germline V gene data show CDR1 as LNHDA and CDR2 as SQIVND (reference sequence). The V gene lost 3 bases and the J gene lost 8 bases, with 20 bases spanning the gap. This CDR3 is built from 16 residues. Combining the CDR3 with reference TRBV19 and TRBJ2-4 gives the whole variable domain DGGITQSPKYLFRKEGQNVTLSCEQNLNHDAMYWYRQDPGQGLRLIYYSQIVNDFQKGDIAEGYSVSREKKESFPLTVTSAQKNPTAFYLCASSMGHQVRVDIQYFGAGTRLSVL.

V and J are TRBV4-1 and TRBJ1-3; D is perhaps TRBD1 (5 bases). Per germline, CDR1 MGHRA and CDR2 YSYEKL. The CDR3 consists of 17 residues. V lost 1 base and J 2 bases, leaving 15 bases between the germline ends. As DNA, the CDR3 is TGCGCCAGCAGCCAAGGGTCGAGGGGACTCCCTGGAAACACCATATATTTT. Encoded protein: CASSQGSRGLPGNTIYF.

This clonotype was observed at least ten times. The genes are TRBV28 and TRBJ2-1; D uncertain. CDR3 size: 13 residues. V was trimmed by 3 bases and J by 3 bases, leaving 6 bases between them. The germline gives CDR1 MDHEN, CDR2 SYDVKM. This CDR3 is CASSLPLYNEQFF. As DNA, the CDR3 is TGTGCCAGCAGTTTGCCACTCTACAATGAGCAGTTCTTC.

At least ten counts were recorded for this clonotype. At one end, the junction sequence differs from germline, possibly due to a read error. J is TRBJ2-1 and V is TRBV7-7; D possibly corresponds to TRBD1 (5 bases). The V gene's germline CDR1 is SSHAT and CDR2 FNYEAQ (reference sequence). This CDR3 contains 13 residues. In DNA form, the CDR3 reads TGTGCTAGCAGCTCAGGGCATGGGAATGAGCAGTTCTTC. Translation: CASSSGHGNEQFF.